This T cell receptor beta chain was retrieved from a study of Ad26.COV2.S vaccination and SARS-CoV-2 variants. Overall study context: COV1001, an Ad26.COV2.S trial, supplied this vaccine-arm donor. Dosing was one shot or two shots 56 days apart.

Profiling relied on immunoSEQ multiplex PCR, and the TCRdb table lists in-frame clones only, not all of them. The table shows roughly 700,000 clones, with roughly 90% occurring only once. V was cut by 0 bases and J by 4 bases, with 13 bases left in between. Looked up from germline, CDR1 is GTSNPN and CDR2 is SVGIG (reference sequence). This CDR3 is built from 16 residues. A note on this clone: Its cognate antigen is unknown.

Study-level points and caveats: Overall T cell responses may have been underestimated by the analyses of TCR breadth and depth. Reports say spike-specific CD8+ and CD4+ T cell responses covered substantial breadth after vaccination.

The treatment here: roughly 19 received Ad26.COV2.S at low or high dose, single or two shots; a few received placebo; per-sample allocation not given. On day 63 after the first injection, vaccine and placebo recipients gave samples. The gene calls are TRBV30 and TRBJ2-6; possible D gene TRBD1, 5 bases. This clonotype was sampled from a person aged 18 to 59 who received the Ad26.COV2.S COVID-19 vaccine or a placebo. Sequencing was performed on peripheral blood, taken in a trial of Ad26.COV2.S vaccine versus placebo. The CDR3 DNA is TGTGCCTGGAGTGTGGGGCAGGGCTCCGGGGCCAACGTCCTGACTTTC. Residues: CAWSVGQGSGANVLTF.